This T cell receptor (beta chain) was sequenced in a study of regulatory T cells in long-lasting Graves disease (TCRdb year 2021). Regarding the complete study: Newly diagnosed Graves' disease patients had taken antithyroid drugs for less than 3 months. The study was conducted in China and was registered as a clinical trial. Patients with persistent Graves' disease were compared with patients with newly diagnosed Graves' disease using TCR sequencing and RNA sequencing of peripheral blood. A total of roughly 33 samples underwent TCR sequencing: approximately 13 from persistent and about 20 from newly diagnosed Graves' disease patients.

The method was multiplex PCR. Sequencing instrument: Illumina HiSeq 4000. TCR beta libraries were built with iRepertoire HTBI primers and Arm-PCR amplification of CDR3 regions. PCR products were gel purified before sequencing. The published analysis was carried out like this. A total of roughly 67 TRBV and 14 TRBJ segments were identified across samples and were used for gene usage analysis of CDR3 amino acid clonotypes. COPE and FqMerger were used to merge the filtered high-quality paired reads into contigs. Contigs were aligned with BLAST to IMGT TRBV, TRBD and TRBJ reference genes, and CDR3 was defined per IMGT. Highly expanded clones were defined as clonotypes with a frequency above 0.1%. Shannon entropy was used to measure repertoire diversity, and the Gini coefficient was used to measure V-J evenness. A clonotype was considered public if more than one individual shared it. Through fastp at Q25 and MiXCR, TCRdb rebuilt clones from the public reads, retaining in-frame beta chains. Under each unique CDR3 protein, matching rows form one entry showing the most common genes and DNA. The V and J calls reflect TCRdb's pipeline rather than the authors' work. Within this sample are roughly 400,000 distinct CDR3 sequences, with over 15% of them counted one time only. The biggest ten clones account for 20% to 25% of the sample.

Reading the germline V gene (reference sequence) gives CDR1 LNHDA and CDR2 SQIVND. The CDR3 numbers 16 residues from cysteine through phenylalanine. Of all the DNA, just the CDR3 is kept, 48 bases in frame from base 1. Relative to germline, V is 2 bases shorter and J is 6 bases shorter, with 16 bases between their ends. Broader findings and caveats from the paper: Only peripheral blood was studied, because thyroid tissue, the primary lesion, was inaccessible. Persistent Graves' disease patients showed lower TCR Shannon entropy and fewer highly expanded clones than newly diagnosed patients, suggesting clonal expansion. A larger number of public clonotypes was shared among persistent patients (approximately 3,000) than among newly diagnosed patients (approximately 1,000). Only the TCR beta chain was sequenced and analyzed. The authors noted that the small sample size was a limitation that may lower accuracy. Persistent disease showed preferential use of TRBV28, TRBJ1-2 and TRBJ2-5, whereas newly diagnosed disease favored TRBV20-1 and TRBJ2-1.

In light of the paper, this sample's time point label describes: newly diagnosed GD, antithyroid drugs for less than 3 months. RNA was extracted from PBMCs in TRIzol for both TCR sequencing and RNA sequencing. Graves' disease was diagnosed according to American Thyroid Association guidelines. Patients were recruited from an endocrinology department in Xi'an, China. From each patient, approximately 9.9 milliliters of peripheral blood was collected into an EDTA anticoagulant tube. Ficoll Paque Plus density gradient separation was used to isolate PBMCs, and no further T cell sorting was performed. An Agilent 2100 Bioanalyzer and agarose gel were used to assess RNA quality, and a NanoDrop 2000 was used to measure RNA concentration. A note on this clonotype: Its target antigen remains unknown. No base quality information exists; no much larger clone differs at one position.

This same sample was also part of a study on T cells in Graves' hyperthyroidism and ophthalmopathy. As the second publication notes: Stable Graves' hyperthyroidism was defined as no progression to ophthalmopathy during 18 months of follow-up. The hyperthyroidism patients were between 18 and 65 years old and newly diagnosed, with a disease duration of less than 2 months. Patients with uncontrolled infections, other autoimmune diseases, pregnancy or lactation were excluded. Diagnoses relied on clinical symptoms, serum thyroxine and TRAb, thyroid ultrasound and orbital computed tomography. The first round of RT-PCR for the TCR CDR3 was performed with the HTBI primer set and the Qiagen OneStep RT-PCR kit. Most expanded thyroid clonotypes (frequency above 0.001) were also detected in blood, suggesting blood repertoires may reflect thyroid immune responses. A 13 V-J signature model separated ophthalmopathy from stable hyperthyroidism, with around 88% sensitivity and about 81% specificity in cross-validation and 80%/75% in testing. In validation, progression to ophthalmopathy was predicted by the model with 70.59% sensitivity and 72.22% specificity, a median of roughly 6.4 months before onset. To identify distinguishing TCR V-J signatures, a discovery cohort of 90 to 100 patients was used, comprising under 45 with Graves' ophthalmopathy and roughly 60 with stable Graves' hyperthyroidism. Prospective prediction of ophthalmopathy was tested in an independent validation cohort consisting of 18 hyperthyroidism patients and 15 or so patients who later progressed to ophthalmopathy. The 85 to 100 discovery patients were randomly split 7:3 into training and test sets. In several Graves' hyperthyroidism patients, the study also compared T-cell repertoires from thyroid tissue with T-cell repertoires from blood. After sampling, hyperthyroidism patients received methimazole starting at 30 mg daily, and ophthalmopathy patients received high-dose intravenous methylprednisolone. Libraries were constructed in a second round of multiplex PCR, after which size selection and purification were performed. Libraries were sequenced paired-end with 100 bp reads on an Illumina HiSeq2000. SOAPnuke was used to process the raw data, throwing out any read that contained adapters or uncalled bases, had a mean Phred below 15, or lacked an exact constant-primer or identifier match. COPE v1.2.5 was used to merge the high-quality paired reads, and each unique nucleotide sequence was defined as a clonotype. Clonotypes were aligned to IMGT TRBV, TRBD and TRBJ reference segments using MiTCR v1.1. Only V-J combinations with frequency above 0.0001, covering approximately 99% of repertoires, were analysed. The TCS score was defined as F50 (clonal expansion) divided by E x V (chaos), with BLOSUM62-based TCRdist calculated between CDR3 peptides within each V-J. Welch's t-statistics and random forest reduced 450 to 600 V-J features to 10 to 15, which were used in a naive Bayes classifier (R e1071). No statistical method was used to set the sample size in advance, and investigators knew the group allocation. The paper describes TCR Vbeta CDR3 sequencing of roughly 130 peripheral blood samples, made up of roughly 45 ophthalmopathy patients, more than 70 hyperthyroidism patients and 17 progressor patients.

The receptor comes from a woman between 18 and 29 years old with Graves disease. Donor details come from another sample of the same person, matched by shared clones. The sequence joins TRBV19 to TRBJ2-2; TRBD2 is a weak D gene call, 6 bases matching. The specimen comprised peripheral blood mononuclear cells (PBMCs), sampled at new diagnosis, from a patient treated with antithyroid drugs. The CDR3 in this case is CASSILTGVLAGELFF. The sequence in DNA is TGTGCCAGTAGTATATTAACGGGAGTGTTGGCCGGGGAGCTGTTTTTT.